Following are 10 T cell receptor beta chains from one sample sequenced in a study of T cell responses to AZD1222 COVID-19 vaccine. Clones were read by immunoSEQ multiplex PCR, and TCRdb kept only the in-frame ones, dropping some. Of about 120,000 clones listed, about nine tenths were seen once; the top ten hold 4.5%. Sample: peripheral blood, taken on day 0 of AZD1222 vaccination. The receptor source for this set is an adult in good health.

A single count supports this clone. The chain employs TRBV7-2 and TRBJ1-2; possible D gene TRBD1, 6 bases. Looked up from germline, CDR1 is SGHTA and CDR2 is FQGNSA. CDR3 length equals 15 residues. Trimming pared 2 bases from V and 3 bases from J, leaving 13 bases between. The CDR3 DNA sequence: TGTGCCAGCAGCTTATCCTGGGGGGCCGACTATGGCTACACCTTC. Translating it yields CASSLSWGADYGYTF.

The chain uses TRBV24-1 and TRBJ2-3; either TRBD1 or TRBD2 may fit D (5 bases each). From germline, CDR1 is KGHDR and CDR2 SFDVKD. With 5 bases removed from V and 7 bases from J, the gap between germline ends came to 15 bases. The CDR3 length is 14 residues. Here the CDR3 reads CATSGGLGQNTQYF. The CDR3 DNA sequence: TGTGCCACCAGTGGGGGGTTAGGGCAGAATACGCAGTATTTT.

The rearrangement uses TRBV19 and TRBJ1-1; D gene ambiguous. Germline V lookup: CDR1 LNHDA, CDR2 SQIVND (reference sequence). Trimming stripped 5 bases from V and 1 base from J, with 11 bases between. The CDR3 is 14 amino acids. The CDR3 protein is CASSWGSANTEAFF. The DNA for the CDR3 is TGTGCCAGTAGTTGGGGATCGGCGAACACTGAAGCTTTCTTT.

The chain joins TRBV27 to TRBJ1-3; 8 bases line up with TRBD1. J gave up 2 bases and V 5 bases, and 5 bases lay outside the gene matches. The CDR3 extends over 15 amino acids. Germline CDR1 MNHEY, CDR2 SMNVEV (reference sequence). CDR3 loop: CASSPQTGAGNTIYF. In DNA, the CDR3 is TGTGCCAGCAGTCCCCAGACAGGGGCTGGAAACACCATATATTTT.

The V and J genes are TRBV11-2 and TRBJ2-5; D is unresolved. The germline V and J ends were trimmed by 5 bases and 2 bases, with 9 bases remaining between them. The V gene's germline CDR1 is SGHAT and CDR2 FQNNGV. CDR3 length: 13 residues. The CDR3 DNA follows: TGTGCCAGCAGCCGACTTGATCAAGAGACCCAGTACTTC. Translated, it gives CASSRLDQETQYF.

This chain uses TRBV19 with TRBJ1-6, with D possibly TRBD1 on 5 matching bases. Between the trimmed V and J ends, which lost 4 bases and 7 bases, there was a span of 11 bases. The CDR3 loop spans 14 amino acids. CDR1 is LNHDA, CDR2 SQIVND, per germline (reference sequence). In nucleotides, the CDR3 is TGTGCCAGTAGTACGGGGACGGAAAATTCACCCCTCCACTTT. Translated: CASSTGTENSPLHF.

This chain uses TRBV24-1 with TRBJ2-7; D is perhaps TRBD2 (7 bases). The CDR3 has 14 residues. V was cut by 5 bases and J by 3 bases, with 13 bases left in between. CDR1 and CDR2 (germline): KGHDR, SFDVKD. CDR3 sequence (DNA): TGTGCCACCAGTGGAGGGGGGGGCATCTACGAGCAGTACTTC. Protein sequence: CATSGGGGIYEQYF.

The rearrangement links TRBV28 to TRBJ1-2, with unresolved D. The CDR3 runs to 11 residues. Germline CDR1 reads MDHEN; CDR2 reads SYDVKM. V lost 3 bases and J lost 7, with 6 bases in between. The CDR3 here is CASSFSSGYTF. CDR3 DNA: TGTGCCAGCAGTTTCTCAAGTGGCTACACCTTC.

The CDR3: CATSRELSSYEQYF. CDR3 in DNA: TGTGCCACCAGCAGAGAACTATCCTCCTACGAGCAGTACTTC. This chain links TRBV15 with TRBJ2-7; D is uncertain. CDR3 size: 14 residues. V lost 0 bases and J lost 0, with 6 bases in between. Germline loops: CDR1 LNHNV, CDR2 YYDKDF (reference sequence).

Written as DNA, the CDR3 is TGTGCCAGTAGTAAGGACAGGGACCAGCCCCAGCATTTT. Protein product: CASSKDRDQPQHF. The chain is built from TRBV19 and TRBJ1-5, with 8 bases aligning to TRBD1. Germline CDR1 reads LNHDA; CDR2 reads SQIVND (reference sequence). The CDR3 runs to 13 residues. Unmatched junction bases numbered 3, after V lost 4 bases and J lost 7 bases.